The 4 T cell receptor beta chains presented below share a single source sample, sequenced in a study of blood T cells in healthy people across ages. Primers used in a second PCR of about 6 to 12 cycles were a sample-barcoded 5' primer and a J-beta primer mix. TCRdb ran MiXCR on the 5' RACE reads and lists one entry per CDR3 protein. The table includes 550,000 to 650,000 distinct CDR3 sequences, about 30% detected once. The sample was blood. These receptor sequences come from an elderly woman in good health.

For this clonotype: One base away lies a much larger clone, so this may be a sequencing read error. The CDR3 nucleotides are TGTGCCAGCAGCGGGGGTTCTTCTGCCTACAATGAGCAGTACTTC. It yields the protein CASSGGSSAYNEQYF. The rearrangement joins TRBV9 to TRBJ2-5; D gene ambiguous. Germline-derived CDR1 and CDR2 are SGDLS and YYNGEE. The length of the CDR3 is 15 residues. V lost 3 bases and J 11 bases, leaving 23 bases between the germline ends.

This clonotype was recorded at least ten times. The chain has TRBV7-2 and TRBJ1-2; weak D call: TRBD1 (5 bases). V gave up 1 base and J gave up 6 bases, with 12 bases separating them. This CDR3 region has 14 residues. CDR1 and CDR2 (germline): SGHTA, FQGNSA. The CDR3 region has the DNA TGTGCCAGCAGCTTAGGAACCAGGGTACATGGCTACACCTTC. This gives the protein CASSLGTRVHGYTF. The variable domain in full, with the rest retrieved from reference TRBV7-2 and TRBJ1-2, is GAGVSQSPSNKVTEKGKDVELRCDPISGHTALYWYRQSLGQGLEFLIYFQGNSAPDKSGLPSDRFSAERTGGSVSTLTIQRTQQEDSAVYLCASSLGTRVHGYTFGSGTRLTVV.

In its sample, this clonotype was seen many times. CDR3 bases: TGCAGTGCTTCCGCGAAGGGGCAGGGGCAGCCCCAGCATTTT. It codes for CSASAKGQGQPQHF. V and J are TRBV20-1 and TRBJ1-5; D is perhaps TRBD1 (6 bases). The CDR3 is 14 amino acids. V was shortened by 5 bases and J by 7 bases, with 18 bases between the two germline ends. Germline loops: CDR1 DFQATT, CDR2 SNEGSKA (reference sequence).

The table lists this clonotype with a count of one. This chain uses TRBV30 with TRBJ2-2, with D unclear. The CDR3 consists of 15 residues. Germline loops: CDR1 GTSNPN, CDR2 SVGIG (reference sequence). The germline V and J ends were trimmed by 3 bases and 7 bases, with 18 bases remaining between them. CDR3 loop: CAWSQRTSTGGELFF. DNA for the CDR3: TGTGCCTGGAGCCAAAGGACGTCCACTGGCGGGGAGCTGTTTTTT.